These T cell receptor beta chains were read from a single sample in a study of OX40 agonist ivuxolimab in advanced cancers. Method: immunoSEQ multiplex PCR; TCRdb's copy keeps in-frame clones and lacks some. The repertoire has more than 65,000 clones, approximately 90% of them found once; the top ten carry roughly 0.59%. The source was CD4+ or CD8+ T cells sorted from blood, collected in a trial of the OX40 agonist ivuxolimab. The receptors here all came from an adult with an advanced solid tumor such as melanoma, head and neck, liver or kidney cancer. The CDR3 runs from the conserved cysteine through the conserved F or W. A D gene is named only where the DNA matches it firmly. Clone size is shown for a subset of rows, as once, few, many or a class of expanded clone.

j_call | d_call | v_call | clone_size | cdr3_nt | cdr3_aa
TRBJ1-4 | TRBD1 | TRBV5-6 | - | TGTGCCAGCAGCTTAGACAGGGCTGATATTCAAGAAAAACTGTTTTTT | CASSLDRADIQEKLFF
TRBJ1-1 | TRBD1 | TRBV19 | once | TGTGCCAGTAGTTTCCAGGGGGCAAACACTGAAGCTTTCTTT | CASSFQGANTEAFF
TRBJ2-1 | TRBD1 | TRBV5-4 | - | TGTGCCAGCAGCCCGTCCCGGGACAGGGAACACAATGAGCAGTTCTTC | CASSPSRDREHNEQFF
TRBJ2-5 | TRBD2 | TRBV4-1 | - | TGCGCCAGCAGCCCGACTAGCGGGGGGGTGGGGACCCAGTACTTC | CASSPTSGGVGTQYF
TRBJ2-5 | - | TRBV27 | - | TGTGCCAGCAGTTTAGCGGCGGGCCGCCCCCAGTACTTC | CASSLAAGRPQYF
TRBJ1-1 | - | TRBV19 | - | TGTGCCAGTGGGAAAGGGATGAACACTGAAGCTTTCTTT | CASGKGMNTEAFF
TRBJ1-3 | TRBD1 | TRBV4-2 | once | TGTGCCACCTCCGCCCAGGGGGTAAGCTCTGGAAACACCATATATTTT | CATSAQGVSSGNTIYF
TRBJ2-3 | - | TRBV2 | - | TGTGCCAGCAGTGTTAGCCCACCCGGGAGCGGTAACACAGATACGCAGTATTTT | CASSVSPPGSGNTDTQYF
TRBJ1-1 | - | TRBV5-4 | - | TGTGCCAGCAGCTTGAAGAACACTGAAGCTTTCTTT | CASSLKNTEAFF
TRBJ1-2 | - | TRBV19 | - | TGTGCCAGTAGTATAGCGGGCGGGACCTTATATGGCTACACCTTC | CASSIAGGTLYGYTF
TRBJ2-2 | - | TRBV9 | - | TGTGCCAGCAGCCCCTTGACAGAGGGCGGGGAGCTGTTTTTT | CASSPLTEGGELFF
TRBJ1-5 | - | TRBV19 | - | TGTGCCAGTACCGCTGGGGGCTTGAATCAGCCCCAGCATTTT | CASTAGGLNQPQHF
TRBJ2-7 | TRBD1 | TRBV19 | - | TGTGCCAGTAGTATCGACAGGGGCTACGAGCAGTACTTC | CASSIDRGYEQYF
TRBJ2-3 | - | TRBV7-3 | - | TGTGCCAGCAGCTCAGGCGTTGGCAGGGAAGGCACAGATACGCAGTATTTT | CASSSGVGREGTDTQYF
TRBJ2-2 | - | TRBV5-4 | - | TGTGCCAGCAGCTTGGGCGGTAGGGACGGGGAGCTGTTTTTT | CASSLGGRDGELFF
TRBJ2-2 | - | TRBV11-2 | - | TGTGCCAGCAGTTGGGATCGGACCGGGGAGCTGTTTTTT | CASSWDRTGELFF
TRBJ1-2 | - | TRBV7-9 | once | TGTGCCAGCAGCCCGAGAGGGACGAACTATGGCTACACCTTC | CASSPRGTNYGYTF
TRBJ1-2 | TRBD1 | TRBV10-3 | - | TGTGCCATCAGCGCCGGGACAGTTAACTATGGCTACACCTTC | CAISAGTVNYGYTF
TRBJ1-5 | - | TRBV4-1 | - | TGCGCCAGCAGCCAAGAGAACAACAATCAGCCCCAGCATTTT | CASSQENNNQPQHF
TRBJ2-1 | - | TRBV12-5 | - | TGTGCTAGTGGCCCTGGTGGGATCCCATTGCCCAATGAGCAGTTCTTC | CASGPGGIPLPNEQFF
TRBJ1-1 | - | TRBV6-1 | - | TGTGCCAGCAGTTACCAGGGGCGAGCTTTCTTT | CASSYQGRAFF
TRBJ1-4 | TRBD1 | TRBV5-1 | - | TGCGCCAGCAGCTTGGCAGACAGGGATAATGAAAAACTGTTTTTT | CASSLADRDNEKLFF
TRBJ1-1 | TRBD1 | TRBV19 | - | TGTGCCAGTAGTAGGGGACAGGGGGCGGGCAGAGCTTTCTTT | CASSRGQGAGRAFF
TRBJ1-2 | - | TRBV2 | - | TGTGCCAGCAGGTCCCTTTCGACTGCGAACTATGGCTACACCTTC | CASRSLSTANYGYTF
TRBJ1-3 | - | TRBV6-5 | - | TGTGCCAGCAGTCTGTTCTCTGGAAACACCATATATTTT | CASSLFSGNTIYF
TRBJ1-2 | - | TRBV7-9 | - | TGTGCCAGCAGCTTAGTCGCAGGCCACTATGGCTACACCTTC | CASSLVAGHYGYTF
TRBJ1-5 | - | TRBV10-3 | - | TGTGCCATCAGTGAGTCGCAGAGGGAGGATCAGCCCCAGCATTTT | CAISESQREDQPQHF
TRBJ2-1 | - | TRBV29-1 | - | TGCAGCGTGGGGCAGGGACCCTACAATGAGCAGTTCTTC | CSVGQGPYNEQFF
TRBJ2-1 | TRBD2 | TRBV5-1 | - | TGCGCCAGCAGCTTTACTAGCGGGGGGGCCGGCAATGAGCAGTTCTTC | CASSFTSGGAGNEQFF
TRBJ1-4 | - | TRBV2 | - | TGTGCCAGCAGTGGGGAAAAACTGTTTTTT | CASSGEKLFF
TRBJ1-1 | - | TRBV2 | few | TGTGCCAGCAATAGGGCAGCGAACACTGAAGCTTTCTTT | CASNRAANTEAFF
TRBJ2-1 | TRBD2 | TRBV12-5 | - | TGTGCTAGTGGTTTGACCACGGGGACTAGCGGGGGCTATGAGCAGTTCTTC | CASGLTTGTSGGYEQFF
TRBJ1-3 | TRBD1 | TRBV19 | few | TGTGCCACCGATGACAGGGGGACTGGAAACACCATATATTTT | CATDDRGTGNTIYF
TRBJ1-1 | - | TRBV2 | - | TGTGCCAGCAGTAAAAAGAACACTGAAGCTTTCTTT | CASSKKNTEAFF
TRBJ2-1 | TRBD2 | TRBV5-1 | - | TGCGCCAGCAGCTTGGCCGTAAGCGGGGGTTACAATGAGCAGTTCTTC | CASSLAVSGGYNEQFF
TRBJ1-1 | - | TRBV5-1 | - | TGCGCCAGCAGCCTAGGACATGGCGCTGAAGCTTTCTTT | CASSLGHGAEAFF
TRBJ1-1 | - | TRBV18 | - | TGTGCCAGCTCACCACCTAGCCTAGCTGAAGCTTTCTTT | CASSPPSLAEAFF
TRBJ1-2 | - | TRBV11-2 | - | TGTGCCAGCAGCCCCTTTTGGGGTGGGAGCTATGGCTACACCTTC | CASSPFWGGSYGYTF
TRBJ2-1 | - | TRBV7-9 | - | TGTGCCAGCAGCTTTACCGATGAGCAGTTCTTC | CASSFTDEQFF
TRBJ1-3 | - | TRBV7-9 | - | TGTGCCAGCACCCGGGGGGCCTCTGGAAACACCATATATTTT | CASTRGASGNTIYF
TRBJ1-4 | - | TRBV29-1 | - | TGCAGCGTCGGCGAGATCGGGGAAAAACTGTTTTTT | CSVGEIGEKLFF
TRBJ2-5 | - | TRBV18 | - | TGTGCCAGCTCACCCTCGTACCAAGAGACCCAGTACTTC | CASSPSYQETQYF
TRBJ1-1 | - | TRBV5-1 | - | TGCGCCAGCAGTCGACAGACAGGTGAGAACACTGAAGCTTTCTTT | CASSRQTGENTEAFF